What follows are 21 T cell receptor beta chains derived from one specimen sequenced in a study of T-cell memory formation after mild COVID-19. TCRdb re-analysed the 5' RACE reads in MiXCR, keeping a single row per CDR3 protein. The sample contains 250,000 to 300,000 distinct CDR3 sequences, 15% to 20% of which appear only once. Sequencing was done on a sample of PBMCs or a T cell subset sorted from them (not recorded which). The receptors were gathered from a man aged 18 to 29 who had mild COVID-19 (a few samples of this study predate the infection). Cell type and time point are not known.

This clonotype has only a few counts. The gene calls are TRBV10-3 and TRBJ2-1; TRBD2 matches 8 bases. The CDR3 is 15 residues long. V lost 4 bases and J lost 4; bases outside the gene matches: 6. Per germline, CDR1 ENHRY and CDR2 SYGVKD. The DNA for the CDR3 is TGTGCCATCAGTGTGGGCGGGGGGAGTTACAATGAGCAGTTCTTC. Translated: CAISVGGGSYNEQFF.

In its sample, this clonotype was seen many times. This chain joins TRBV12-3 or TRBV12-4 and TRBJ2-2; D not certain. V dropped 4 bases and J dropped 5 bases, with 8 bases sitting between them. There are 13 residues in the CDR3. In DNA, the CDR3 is TGTGCCAGCAGTTCCGCCCGGACCGGGGAGCTGTTTTTT. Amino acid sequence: CASSSARTGELFF.

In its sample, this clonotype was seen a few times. CDR3 sequence reads: CASLEVGGAGANVLTF. CDR3 in DNA: TGTGCCAGCTTGGAGGTGGGTGGCGCTGGGGCCAACGTCCTGACTTTC. The chain combines TRBV5-6 with TRBJ2-6; D may be TRBD2 (5 bases). This CDR3 comprises 16 residues. Between the trimmed V and J ends, which lost 7 bases and 2 bases, there was a span of 16 bases. From germline, CDR1 is SGHDT and CDR2 YYEEEE.

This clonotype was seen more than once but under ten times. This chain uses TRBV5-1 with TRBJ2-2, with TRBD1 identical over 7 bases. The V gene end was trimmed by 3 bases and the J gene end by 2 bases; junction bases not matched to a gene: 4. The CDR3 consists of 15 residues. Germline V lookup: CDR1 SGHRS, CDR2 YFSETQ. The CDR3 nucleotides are TGCGCCAGCAGCTCACGGGACAGCAACACCGGGGAGCTGTTTTTT. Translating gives CASSSRDSNTGELFF.

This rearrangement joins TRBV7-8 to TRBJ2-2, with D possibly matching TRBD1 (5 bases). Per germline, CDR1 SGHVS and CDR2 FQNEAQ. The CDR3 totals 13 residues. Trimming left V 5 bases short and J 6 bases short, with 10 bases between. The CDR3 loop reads CASSHQGPGELFF. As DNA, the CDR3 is TGTGCCAGCAGCCATCAGGGTCCCGGGGAGCTGTTTTTT. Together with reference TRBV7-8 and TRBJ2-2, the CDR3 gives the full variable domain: GAGVSQSPRYKVAKRGQDVALRCDPISGHVSLFWYQQALGQGPEFLTYFQNEAQLDKSGLPSDRFFAERPEGSVSTLKIQRTQQEDSAVYLCASSHQGPGELFFGEGSRLTVL.

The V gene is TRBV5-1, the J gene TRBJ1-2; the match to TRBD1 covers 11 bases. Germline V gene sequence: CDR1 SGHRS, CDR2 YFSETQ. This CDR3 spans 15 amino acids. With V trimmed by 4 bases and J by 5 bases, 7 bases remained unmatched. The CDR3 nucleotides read TGCGCCAGCAGCCCCGGACAGGGGGCGATATATGGCTACACCTTC. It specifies CASSPGQGAIYGYTF.

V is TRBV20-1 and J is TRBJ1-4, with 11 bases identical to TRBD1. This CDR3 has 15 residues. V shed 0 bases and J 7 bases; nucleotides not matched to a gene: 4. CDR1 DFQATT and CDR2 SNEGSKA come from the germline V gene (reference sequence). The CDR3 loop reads CSARETGTGGEKLFF. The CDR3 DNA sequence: TGCAGTGCTAGAGAAACCGGGACAGGGGGTGAAAAACTGTTTTTT.

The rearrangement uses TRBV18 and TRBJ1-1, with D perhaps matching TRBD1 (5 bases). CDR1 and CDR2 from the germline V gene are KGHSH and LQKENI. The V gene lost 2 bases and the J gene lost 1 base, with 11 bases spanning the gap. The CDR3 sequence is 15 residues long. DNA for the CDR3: TGTGCCAGCTCACCATCATCAGGGAAGAACACTGAAGCTTTCTTT. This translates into CASSPSSGKNTEAFF.

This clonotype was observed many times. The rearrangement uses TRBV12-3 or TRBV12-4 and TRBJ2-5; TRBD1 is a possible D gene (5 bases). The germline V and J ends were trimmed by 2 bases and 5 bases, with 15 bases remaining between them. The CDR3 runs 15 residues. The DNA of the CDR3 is TGTGCCAGCAGTTTATGGACATCGGGTGGCGAGACCCAGTACTTC. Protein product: CASSLWTSGGETQYF.

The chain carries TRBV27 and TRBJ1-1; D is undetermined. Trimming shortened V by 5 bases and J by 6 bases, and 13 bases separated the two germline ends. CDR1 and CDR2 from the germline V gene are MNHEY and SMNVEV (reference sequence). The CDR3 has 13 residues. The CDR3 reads CASSTARTSEAFF. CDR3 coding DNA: TGTGCCAGCAGTACCGCGAGGACTTCTGAAGCTTTCTTT.

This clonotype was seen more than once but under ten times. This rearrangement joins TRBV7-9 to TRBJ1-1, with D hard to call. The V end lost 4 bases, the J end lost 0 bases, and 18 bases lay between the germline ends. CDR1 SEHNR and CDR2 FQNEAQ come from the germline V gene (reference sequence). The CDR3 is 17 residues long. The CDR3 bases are TGTGCCAGCAGCTCCAAAGTAAGGCCGATCGTGAACACTGAAGCTTTCTTT. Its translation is CASSSKVRPIVNTEAFF.

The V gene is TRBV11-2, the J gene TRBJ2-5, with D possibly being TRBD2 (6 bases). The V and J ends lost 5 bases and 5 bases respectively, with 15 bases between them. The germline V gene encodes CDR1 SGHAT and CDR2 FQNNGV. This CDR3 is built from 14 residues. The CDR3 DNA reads TGTGCCAGCAGCCCTGCGGGGTATGAGGAGACCCAGTACTTC. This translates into CASSPAGYEETQYF.

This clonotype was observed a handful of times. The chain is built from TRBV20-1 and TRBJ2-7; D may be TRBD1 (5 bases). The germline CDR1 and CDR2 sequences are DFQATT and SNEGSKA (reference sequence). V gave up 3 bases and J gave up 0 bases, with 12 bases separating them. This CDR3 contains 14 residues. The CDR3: CSASRQGSSYEQYV. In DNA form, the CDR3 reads TGCAGTGCTAGCCGCCAGGGCTCCTCCTACGAGCAGTACGTC.

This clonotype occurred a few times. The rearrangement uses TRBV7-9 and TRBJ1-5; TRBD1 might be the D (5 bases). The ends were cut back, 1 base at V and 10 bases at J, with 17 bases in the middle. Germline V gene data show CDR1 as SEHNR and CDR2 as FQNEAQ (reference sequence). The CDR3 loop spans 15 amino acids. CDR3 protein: CASSLGGEGTQPQHF. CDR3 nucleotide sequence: TGTGCCAGCAGCTTAGGGGGGGAGGGGACCCAACCCCAGCATTTT.

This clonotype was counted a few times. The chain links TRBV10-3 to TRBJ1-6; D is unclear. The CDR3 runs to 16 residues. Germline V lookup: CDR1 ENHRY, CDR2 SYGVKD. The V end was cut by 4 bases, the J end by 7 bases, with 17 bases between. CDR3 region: CAISGGSGIGNSPLHF. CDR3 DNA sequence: TGTGCCATCAGTGGTGGATCTGGTATTGGAAATTCACCCCTCCACTTT.

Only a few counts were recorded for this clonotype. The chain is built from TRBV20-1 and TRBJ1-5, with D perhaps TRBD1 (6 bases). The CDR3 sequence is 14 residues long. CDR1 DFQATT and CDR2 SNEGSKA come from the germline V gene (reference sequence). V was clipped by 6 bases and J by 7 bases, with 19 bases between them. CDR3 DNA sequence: TGCAGTGCGATCCCCCGGGGGCTCGACCAGCCCCAGCATTTT. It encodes CSAIPRGLDQPQHF.

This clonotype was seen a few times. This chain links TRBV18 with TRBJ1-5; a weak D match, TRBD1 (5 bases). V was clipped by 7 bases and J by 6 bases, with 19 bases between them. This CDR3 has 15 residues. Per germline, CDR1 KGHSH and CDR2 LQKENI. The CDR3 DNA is TGTGCCAGCTTATTACAGGCGGGTACGGTTCAGCCCCAGCATTTT. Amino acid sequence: CASLLQAGTVQPQHF. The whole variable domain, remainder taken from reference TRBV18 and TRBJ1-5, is NAGVMQNPRHLVRRRGQEARLRCSPMKGHSHVYWYRQLPEEGLKFMVYLQKENIIDESGMPKERFSAEFPKEGPSILRIQQVVRGDSAAYFCASLLQAGTVQPQHFGDGTRLSIL.

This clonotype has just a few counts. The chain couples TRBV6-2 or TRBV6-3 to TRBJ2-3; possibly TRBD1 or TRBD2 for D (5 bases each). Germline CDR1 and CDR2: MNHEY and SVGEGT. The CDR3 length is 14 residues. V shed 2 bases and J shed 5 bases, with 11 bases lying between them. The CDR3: CASSYGGDEDTQYF. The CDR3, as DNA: TGTGCCAGCAGTTACGGGGGAGATGAAGATACGCAGTATTTT.

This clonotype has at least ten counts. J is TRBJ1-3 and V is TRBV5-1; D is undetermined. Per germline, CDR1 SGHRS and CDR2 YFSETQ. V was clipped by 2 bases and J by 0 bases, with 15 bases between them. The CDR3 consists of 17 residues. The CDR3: CASSFSPLSGSGNTIYF. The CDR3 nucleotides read TGCGCCAGCAGCTTTTCGCCTCTAAGCGGCTCTGGAAACACCATATATTTT.

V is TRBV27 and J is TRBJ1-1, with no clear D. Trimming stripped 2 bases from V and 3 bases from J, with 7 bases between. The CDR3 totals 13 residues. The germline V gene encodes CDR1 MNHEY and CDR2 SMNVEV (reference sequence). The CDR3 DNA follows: TGTGCCAGCAGTTTAGCCGTTTACACTGAAGCTTTCTTT. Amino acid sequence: CASSLAVYTEAFF.

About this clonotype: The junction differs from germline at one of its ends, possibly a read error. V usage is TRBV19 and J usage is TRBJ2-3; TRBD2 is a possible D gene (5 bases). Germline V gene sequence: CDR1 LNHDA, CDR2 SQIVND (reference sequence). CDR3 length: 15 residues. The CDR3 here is CASSLDGVGTDTQYF. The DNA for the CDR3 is TGTGCCAGTAGTCTAGACGGGGTGGGAACAGATACGCAGTATTTT.